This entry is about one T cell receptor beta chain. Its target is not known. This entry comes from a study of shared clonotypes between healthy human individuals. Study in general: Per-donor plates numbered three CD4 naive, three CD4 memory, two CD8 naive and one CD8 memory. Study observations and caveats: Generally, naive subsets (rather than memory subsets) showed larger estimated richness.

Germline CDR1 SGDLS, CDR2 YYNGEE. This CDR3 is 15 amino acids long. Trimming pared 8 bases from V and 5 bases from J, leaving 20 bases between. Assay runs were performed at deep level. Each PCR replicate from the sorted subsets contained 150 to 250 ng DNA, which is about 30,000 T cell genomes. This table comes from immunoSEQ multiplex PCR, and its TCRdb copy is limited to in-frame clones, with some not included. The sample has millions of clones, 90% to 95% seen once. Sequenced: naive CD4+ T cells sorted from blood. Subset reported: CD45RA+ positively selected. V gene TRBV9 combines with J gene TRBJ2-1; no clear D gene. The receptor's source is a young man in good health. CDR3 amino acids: CASGLSDAWDNEQFF. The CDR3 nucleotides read TGTGCCAGTGGTCTATCTGACGCCTGGGACAATGAGCAGTTCTTC.